Below, one TCR beta chain is given with its context. As the template, RNA transcripts were used to amplify TCR beta CDR3 regions. RT-PCR was first run with HTBI primers, then multiplex PCR in a second round. From the multiplex PCR reads, TCRdb called clonotypes with MiXCR, one entry per CDR3 protein. Of hundreds of thousands of distinct CDR3 sequences in the sample, 20% to 25% are singletons; the top ten hold around 3%. Germline values: CDR1 MDHEN, CDR2 SYDVKM. V lost 5 bases, J lost 7 bases, and 17 bases lay in between. This CDR3 has 15 residues. The sample is drawn from a study of Graves' ophthalmopathy and Graves' hyperthyroidism.

The V gene is TRBV28, the J gene TRBJ2-2; D is uncertain. The sequence was obtained from a woman between 18 and 30 years old with stable Graves' hyperthyroidism. Sequences were obtained from peripheral blood. Here the CDR3 DNA reads TGTGCCAGCAGTCCCTGGACCGAAACCCACGGGGAGCTGTTTTTT. Protein product: CASSPWTETHGELFF.